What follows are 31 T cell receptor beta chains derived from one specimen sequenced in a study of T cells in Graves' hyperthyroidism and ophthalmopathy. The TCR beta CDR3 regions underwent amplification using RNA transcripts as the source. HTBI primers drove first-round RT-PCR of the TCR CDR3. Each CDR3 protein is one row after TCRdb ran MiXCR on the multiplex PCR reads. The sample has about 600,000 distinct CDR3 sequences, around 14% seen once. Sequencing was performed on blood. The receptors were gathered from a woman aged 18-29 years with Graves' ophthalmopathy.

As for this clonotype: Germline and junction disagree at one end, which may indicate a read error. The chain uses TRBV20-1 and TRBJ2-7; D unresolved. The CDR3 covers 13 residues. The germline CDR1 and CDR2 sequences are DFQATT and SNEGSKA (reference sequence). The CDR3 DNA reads TGCAATGCTAGGGAAGGCGGCTCCTACGAGCAGTACTTC. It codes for CNAREGGSYEQYF.

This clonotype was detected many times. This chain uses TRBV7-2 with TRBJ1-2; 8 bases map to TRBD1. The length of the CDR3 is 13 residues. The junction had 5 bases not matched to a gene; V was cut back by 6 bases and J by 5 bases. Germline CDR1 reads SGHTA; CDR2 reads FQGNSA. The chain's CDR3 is CASSSGQGYGYTF. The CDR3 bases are TGTGCCAGCAGTTCCGGACAGGGATATGGCTACACCTTC. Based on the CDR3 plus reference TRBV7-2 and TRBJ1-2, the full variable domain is GAGVSQSPSNKVTEKGKDVELRCDPISGHTALYWYRQSLGQGLEFLIYFQGNSAPDKSGLPSDRFSAERTGGSVSTLTIQRTQQEDSAVYLCASSSGQGYGYTFGSGTRLTVV.

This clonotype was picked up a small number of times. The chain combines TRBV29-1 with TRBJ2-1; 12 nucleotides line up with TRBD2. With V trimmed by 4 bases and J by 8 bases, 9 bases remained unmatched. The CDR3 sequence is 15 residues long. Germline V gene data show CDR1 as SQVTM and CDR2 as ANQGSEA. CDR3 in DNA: TGCAGCGTTGTTTCTAGCGGGAGGGCATTCTATGAGCAGTTCTTC. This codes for CSVVSSGRAFYEQFF.

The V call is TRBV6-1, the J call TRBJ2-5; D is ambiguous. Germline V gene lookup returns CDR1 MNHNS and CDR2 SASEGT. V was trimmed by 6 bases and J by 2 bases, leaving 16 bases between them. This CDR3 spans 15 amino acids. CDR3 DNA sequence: TGTGCCAGCAGGTATAGAGGCTTCCAACAAGAGACCCAGTACTTC. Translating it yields CASRYRGFQQETQYF.

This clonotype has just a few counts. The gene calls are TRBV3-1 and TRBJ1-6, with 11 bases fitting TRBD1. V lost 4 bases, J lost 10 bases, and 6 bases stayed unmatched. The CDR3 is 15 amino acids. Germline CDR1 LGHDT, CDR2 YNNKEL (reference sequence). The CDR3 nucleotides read TGTGCCAGCAGCCTGGGGACAGGGGGAATGTCACCCCTCCACTTT. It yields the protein CASSLGTGGMSPLHF.

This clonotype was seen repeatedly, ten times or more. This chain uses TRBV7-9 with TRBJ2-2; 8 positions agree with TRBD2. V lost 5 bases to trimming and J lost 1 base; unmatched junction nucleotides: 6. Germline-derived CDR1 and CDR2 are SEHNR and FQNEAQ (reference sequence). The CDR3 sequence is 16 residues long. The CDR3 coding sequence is TGTGCCAGCAGCCCACCGGGGACTAGGAACACCGGGGAGCTGTTTTTT. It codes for CASSPPGTRNTGELFF.

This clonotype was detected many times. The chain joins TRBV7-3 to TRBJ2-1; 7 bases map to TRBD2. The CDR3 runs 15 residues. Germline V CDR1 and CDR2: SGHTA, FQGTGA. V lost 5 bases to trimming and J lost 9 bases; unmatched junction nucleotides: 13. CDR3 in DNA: TGTGCCAGCAGCCCCGGGGGAGGGAGGGCCAGTGAGCAGTTCTTC. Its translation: CASSPGGGRASEQFF.

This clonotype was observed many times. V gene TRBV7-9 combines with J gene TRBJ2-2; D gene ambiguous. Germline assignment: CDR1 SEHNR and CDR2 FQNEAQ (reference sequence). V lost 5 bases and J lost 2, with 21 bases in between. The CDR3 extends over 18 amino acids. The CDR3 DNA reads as TGTGCCAGCAGCGACTGGACCATCAGATCCCTTAACACCGGGGAGCTGTTTTTT. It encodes CASSDWTIRSLNTGELFF.

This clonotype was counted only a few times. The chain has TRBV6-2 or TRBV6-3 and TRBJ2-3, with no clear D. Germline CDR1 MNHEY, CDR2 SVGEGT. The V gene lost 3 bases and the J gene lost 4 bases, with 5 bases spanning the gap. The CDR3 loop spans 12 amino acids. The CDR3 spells CASSYNADTQYF. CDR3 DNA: TGTGCCAGCAGTTATAACGCAGATACGCAGTATTTT.

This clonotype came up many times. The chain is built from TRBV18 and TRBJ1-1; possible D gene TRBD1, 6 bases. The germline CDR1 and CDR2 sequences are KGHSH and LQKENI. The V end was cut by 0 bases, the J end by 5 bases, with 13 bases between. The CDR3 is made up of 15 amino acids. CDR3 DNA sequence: TGTGCCAGCTCACCACCGCGGGGGGCGGTGACTGAAGCTTTCTTT. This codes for CASSPPRGAVTEAFF. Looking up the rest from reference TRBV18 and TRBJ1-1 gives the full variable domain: NAGVMQNPRHLVRRRGQEARLRCSPMKGHSHVYWYRQLPEEGLKFMVYLQKENIIDESGMPKERFSAEFPKEGPSILRIQQVVRGDSAAYFCASSPPRGAVTEAFFGQGTRLTVV.

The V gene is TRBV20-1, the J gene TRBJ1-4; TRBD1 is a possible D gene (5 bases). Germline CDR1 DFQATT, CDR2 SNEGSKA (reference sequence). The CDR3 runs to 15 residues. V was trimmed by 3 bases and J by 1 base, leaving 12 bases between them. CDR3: CSARAPGLTNEKLFF. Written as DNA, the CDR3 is TGCAGTGCTAGGGCCCCAGGGTTAACTAATGAAAAACTGTTTTTT.

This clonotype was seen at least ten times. DNA for the CDR3: TGCGCCAGCGGCCCACCCGGGACAGGAGGCAATGAGCAGTTCTTC. The encoded protein is CASGPPGTGGNEQFF. This sequence joins TRBV5-1 and TRBJ2-1, with TRBD1 matching over 8 bases. V lost 7 bases and J lost 6; bases outside the gene matches: 12. This CDR3 comprises 15 residues. Germline CDR1 SGHRS, CDR2 YFSETQ.

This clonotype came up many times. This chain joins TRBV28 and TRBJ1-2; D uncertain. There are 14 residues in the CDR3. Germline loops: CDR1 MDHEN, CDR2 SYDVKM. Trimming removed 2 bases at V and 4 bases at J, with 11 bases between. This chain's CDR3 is CASSLGIGSYGYTF. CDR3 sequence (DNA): TGTGCCAGCAGTTTAGGAATCGGTAGCTATGGCTACACCTTC.

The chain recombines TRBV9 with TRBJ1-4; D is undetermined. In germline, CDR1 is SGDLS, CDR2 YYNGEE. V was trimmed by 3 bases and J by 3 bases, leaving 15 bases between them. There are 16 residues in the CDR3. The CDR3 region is CASSAGSGPANEKLFF. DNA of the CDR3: TGTGCCAGCAGCGCTGGTTCTGGCCCGGCTAATGAAAAACTGTTTTTT.

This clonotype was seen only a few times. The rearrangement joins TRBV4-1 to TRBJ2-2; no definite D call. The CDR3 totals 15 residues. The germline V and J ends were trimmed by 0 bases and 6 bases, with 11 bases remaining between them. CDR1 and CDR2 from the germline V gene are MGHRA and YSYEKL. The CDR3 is CASSQEPNSPGELFF. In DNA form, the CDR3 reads TGCGCCAGCAGCCAAGAACCTAATTCCCCCGGGGAGCTGTTTTTT.

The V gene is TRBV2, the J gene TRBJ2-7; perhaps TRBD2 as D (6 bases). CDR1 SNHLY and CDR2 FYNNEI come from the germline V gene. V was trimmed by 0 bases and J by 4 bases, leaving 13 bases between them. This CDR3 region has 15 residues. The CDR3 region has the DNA TGTGCCAGCAGTGAAGCACTCGCGGGACGGTACGAGCAGTACTTC. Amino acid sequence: CASSEALAGRYEQYF. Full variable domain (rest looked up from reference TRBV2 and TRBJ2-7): EPEVTQTPSHQVTQMGQEVILRCVPISNHLYFYWYRQILGQKVEFLVSFYNNEISEKSEIFDDQFSVERPDGSNFTLKIRSTKLEDSAMYFCASSEALAGRYEQYFGPGTRLTVT.

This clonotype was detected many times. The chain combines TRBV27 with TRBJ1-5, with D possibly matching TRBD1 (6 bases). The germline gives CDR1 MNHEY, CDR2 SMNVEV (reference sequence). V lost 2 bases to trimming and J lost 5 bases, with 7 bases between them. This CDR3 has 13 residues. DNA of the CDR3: TGTGCCAGCAGTTTAAACAGGGATCAGCCCCAGCATTTT. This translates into CASSLNRDQPQHF.

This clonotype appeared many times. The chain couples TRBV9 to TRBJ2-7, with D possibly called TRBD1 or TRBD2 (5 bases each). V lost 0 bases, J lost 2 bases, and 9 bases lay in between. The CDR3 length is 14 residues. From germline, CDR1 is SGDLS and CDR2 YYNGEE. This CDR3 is CASSVGGNPYEQYF. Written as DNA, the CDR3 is TGTGCCAGCAGCGTAGGGGGGAACCCCTACGAGCAGTACTTC.

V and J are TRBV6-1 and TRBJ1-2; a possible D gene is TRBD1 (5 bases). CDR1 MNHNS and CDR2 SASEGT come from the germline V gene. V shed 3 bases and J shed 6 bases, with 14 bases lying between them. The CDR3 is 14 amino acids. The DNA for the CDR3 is TGTGCCAGCAGTGAGTCGGGGCAGGGTGATGGCTACACCTTC. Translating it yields CASSESGQGDGYTF.

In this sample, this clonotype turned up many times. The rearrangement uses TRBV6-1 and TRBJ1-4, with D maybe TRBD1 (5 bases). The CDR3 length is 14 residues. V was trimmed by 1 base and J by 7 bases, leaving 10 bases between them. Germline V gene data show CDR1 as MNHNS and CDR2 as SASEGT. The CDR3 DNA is TGTGCCAGCAGTGAAGGGGGCAGAGCTGAAAAACTGTTTTTT. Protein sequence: CASSEGGRAEKLFF.

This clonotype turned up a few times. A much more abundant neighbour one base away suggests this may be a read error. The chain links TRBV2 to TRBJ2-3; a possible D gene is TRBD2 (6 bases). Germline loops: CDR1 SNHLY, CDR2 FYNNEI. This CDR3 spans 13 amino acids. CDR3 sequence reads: CASFGGSTDTQYF. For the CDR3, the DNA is TGTGCAAGCTTCGGGGGTTCCACAGATACGCAGTATTTT.

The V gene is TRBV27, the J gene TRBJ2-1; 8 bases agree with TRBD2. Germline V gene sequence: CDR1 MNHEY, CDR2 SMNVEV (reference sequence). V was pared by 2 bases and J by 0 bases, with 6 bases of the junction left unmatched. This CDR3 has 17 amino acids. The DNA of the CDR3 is TGTGCCAGCAGTTTAATCATCAGCGGGAGCTCCTACAATGAGCAGTTCTTC. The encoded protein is CASSLIISGSSYNEQFF.

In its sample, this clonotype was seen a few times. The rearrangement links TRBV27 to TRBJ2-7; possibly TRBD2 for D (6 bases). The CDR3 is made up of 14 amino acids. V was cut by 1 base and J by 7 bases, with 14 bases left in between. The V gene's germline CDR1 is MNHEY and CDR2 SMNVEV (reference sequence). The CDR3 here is CASSLWRGMVEQYF. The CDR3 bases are TGTGCCAGCAGTTTATGGAGGGGAATGGTGGAGCAGTACTTC.

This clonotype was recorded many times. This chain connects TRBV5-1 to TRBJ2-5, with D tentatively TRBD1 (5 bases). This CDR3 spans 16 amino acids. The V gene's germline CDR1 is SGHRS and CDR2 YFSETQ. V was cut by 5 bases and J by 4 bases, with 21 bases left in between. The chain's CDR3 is CASSPFLDQTAETQYF. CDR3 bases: TGCGCCAGCAGTCCCTTCCTCGATCAGACAGCAGAGACCCAGTACTTC.

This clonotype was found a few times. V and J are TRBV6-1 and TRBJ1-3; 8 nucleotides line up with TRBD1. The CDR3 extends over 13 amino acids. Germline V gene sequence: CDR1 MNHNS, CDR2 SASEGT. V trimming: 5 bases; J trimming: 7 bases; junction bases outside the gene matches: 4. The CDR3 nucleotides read TGTGCCAGCAGTCCTCAGGGGGCTAACACCATATATTTT. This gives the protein CASSPQGANTIYF.

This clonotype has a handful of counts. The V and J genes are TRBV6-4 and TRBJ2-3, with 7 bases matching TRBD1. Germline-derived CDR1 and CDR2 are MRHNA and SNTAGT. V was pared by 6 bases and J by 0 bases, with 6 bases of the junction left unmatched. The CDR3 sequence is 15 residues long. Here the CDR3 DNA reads TGTGCCAGCAGCGAAACAGGGGAAAGCACAGATACGCAGTATTTT. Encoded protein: CASSETGESTDTQYF.

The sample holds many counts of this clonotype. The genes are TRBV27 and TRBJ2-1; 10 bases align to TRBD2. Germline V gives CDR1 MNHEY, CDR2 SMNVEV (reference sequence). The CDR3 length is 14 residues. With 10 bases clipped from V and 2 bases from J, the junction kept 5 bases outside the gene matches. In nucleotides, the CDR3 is TGTGCCACCCAGCGGGAGGGCCCCTACAATGAGCAGTTCTTC. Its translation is CATQREGPYNEQFF.

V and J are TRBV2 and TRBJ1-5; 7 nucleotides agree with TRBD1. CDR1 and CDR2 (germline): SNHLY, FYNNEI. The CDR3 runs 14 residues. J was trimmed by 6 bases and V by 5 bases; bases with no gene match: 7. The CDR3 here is CASSKRQGGQPQHF. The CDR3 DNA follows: TGTGCCAGCAGTAAGAGACAGGGTGGTCAGCCCCAGCATTTT.

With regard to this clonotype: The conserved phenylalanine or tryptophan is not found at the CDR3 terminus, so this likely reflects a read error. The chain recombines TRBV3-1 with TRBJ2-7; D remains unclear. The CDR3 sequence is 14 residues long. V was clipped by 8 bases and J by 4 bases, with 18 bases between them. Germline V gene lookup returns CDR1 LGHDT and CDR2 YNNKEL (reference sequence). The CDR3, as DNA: TGTGCCAGCGCCAGTCCGTTCAGGATATACGAGCAGTACTCC. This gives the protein CASASPFRIYEQYS.

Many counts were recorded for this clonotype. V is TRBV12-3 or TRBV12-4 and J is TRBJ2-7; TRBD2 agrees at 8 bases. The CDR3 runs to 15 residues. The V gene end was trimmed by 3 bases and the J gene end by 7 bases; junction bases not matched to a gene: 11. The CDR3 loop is CASSFDYGRESEQYF. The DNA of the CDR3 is TGTGCCAGCAGTTTCGACTACGGGAGGGAGAGTGAGCAGTACTTC.

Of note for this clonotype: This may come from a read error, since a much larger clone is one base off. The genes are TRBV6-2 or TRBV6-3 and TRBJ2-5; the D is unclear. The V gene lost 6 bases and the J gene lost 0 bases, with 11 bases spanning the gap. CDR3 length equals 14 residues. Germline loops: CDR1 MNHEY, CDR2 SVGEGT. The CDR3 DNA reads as TGTGCCAGCAGGATCATAGATTACCAAGAGACCCAGTACTTC. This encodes CASRIIDYQETQYF.